These 14 T cell receptor beta chains were sequenced from one sample in a study of cytomegalovirus exposure and HLA in healthy donors. The primer mix had 60 Vbeta and 13 Jbeta primers. Produced via immunoSEQ multiplex PCR; TCRdb's table is partial and in-frame only. The sample shows 150,000 to 180,000 clones, 70% to 90% of them seen only once. The sample comprised PBMCs. The receptors derive from a woman aged 18 to 35 in good health and CMV-seronegative.

The chain has TRBV7-9 and TRBJ2-1, with a tentative D call TRBD1 (6 bases). V gave up 0 bases and J gave up 9 bases, with 15 bases separating them. Germline V gene lookup returns CDR1 SEHNR and CDR2 FQNEAQ (reference sequence). This CDR3 is 15 amino acids long. CDR3 nucleotide sequence: TGTGCCAGCAGCTTAGCCCAGAGGACAGCTGGTGAGCAGTTCTTC. This codes for CASSLAQRTAGEQFF.

The chain combines TRBV20-1 with TRBJ2-5; D perhaps matches TRBD2 (6 bases). V shed 7 bases and J shed 2 bases, with 8 bases lying between them. CDR1 DFQATT and CDR2 SNEGSKA come from the germline V gene (reference sequence). This CDR3 spans 11 amino acids. This CDR3 reads CSGEDQETQYF. CDR3 nucleotide sequence: TGCAGTGGGGAGGATCAAGAGACCCAGTACTTC.

The J gene is TRBJ2-5, the V gene TRBV9; 7 bases agree with TRBD1. The CDR3 is 14 amino acids. Trimming cost V 4 bases and J 2 bases; bases outside gene matches: 5. Germline V gives CDR1 SGDLS, CDR2 YYNGEE. CDR3 in DNA: TGTGCCAGCAGCACGACAGGGATACAAGAGACCCAGTACTTC. Amino acids: CASSTTGIQETQYF.

The sample holds one count of this clone. The chain joins TRBV28 to TRBJ2-7; the match to TRBD1 covers 10 bases. CDR3 length: 16 amino acids. Germline V gene sequence: CDR1 MDHEN, CDR2 SYDVKM. V lost 7 bases, J lost 3 bases, and 12 bases stayed unmatched. The CDR3 nucleotides are TGTGCCAGCAACCCTTCAGGACAGGGGGGGTTCTACGAGCAGTACTTC. It is translated as CASNPSGQGGFYEQYF.

This sequence joins TRBV2 and TRBJ1-2, with 9 bases lining up with TRBD1. CDR3 length: 13 residues. Per germline, CDR1 SNHLY and CDR2 FYNNEI. V gave up 7 bases and J gave up 8 bases; unmatched junction bases: 8. Here the CDR3 DNA reads TGTGCCAGCACGGGGTGGACAGGGGAAGGCTACACCTTC. Its translation: CASTGWTGEGYTF.

V gene TRBV9 combines with J gene TRBJ2-1, with D maybe TRBD1 (6 bases). Germline V gene lookup returns CDR1 SGDLS and CDR2 YYNGEE. The CDR3 runs 15 residues. V gave up 0 bases and J gave up 8 bases, with 15 bases separating them. CDR3 residues: CASSVDNPGAYEQFF. The CDR3 coding sequence is TGTGCCAGCAGCGTAGACAACCCAGGGGCGTATGAGCAGTTCTTC.

This chain uses TRBV9 with TRBJ2-2, with D maybe TRBD2 (5 bases). Germline V lookup: CDR1 SGDLS, CDR2 YYNGEE. This CDR3 is 16 amino acids long. Trimming took off 0 bases at V and 7 bases at J, with 16 bases between the two ends. CDR3 residues: CASSVGGASGIGELFF. The CDR3 DNA reads TGTGCCAGCAGCGTAGGTGGCGCCAGCGGTATCGGGGAGCTGTTTTTT. Full variable domain (rest looked up from reference TRBV9 and TRBJ2-2): DSGVTQTPKHLITATGQRVTLRCSPRSGDLSVYWYQQSLDQGLQFLIQYYNGEERAKGNILERFSAQQFPDLHSELNLSSLELGDSALYFCASSVGGASGIGELFFGEGSRLTVL.

The chain carries TRBV10-3 and TRBJ2-2, with 9 bases matching TRBD1. The CDR3 runs 17 residues. Germline V gives CDR1 ENHRY, CDR2 SYGVKD. J gave up 2 bases and V 3 bases, and 7 bases lay outside the gene matches. CDR3 bases: TGTGCCATCAGTGAACCCAATACAGGGGGCAACACCGGGGAGCTGTTTTTT. Translated: CAISEPNTGGNTGELFF.

The V gene is TRBV25-1, the J gene TRBJ2-1, with 9 bases fitting TRBD2. The CDR3 sequence is 16 residues long. V was clipped by 5 bases and J by 4 bases; unmatched bases: 9. The germline gives CDR1 MGHDK, CDR2 SYGVNS. The CDR3 loop reads CASSIGSGSSYNEQFF. The CDR3 nucleotides read TGTGCCAGCAGTATAGGTAGCGGGAGTTCATACAATGAGCAGTTCTTC.

The genes are TRBV14 and TRBJ2-7; 7 positions agree with TRBD2. V shed 6 bases and J 2 bases; nucleotides not matched to a gene: 4. Germline V gene data show CDR1 as SGHDN and CDR2 as FVKESK. The CDR3 totals 13 residues. CDR3 sequence (DNA): TGTGCCAGCAGATGGGGGGGAGCCTACGAGCAGTACTTC. The encoded protein is CASRWGGAYEQYF. The whole variable domain, filled in from reference TRBV14 and TRBJ2-7, reads EAGVTQFPSHSVIEKGQTVTLRCDPISGHDNLYWYRRVMGKEIKFLLHFVKESKQDESGMPNNRFLAERTGGTYSTLKVQPAELEDSGVYFCASRWGGAYEQYFGPGTRLTVT.

This clone has just a few counts. The rearrangement uses TRBV11-1 and TRBJ1-1; a possible D gene is TRBD1 (6 bases). The ends were cut back, 3 bases at V and 1 base at J, with 9 bases in the middle. CDR3 length: 14 amino acids. Germline V gives CDR1 SGHAT, CDR2 FQDESV (reference sequence). CDR3 DNA sequence: TGTGCCAGCAGCTTCAGGGGCGAGAACACTGAAGCTTTCTTT. This translates into CASSFRGENTEAFF.

The chain combines TRBV7-6 with TRBJ1-3; D may be TRBD1 (6 bases). Germline CDR1 SGHVS, CDR2 FNYEAQ. This CDR3 contains 17 residues. V was trimmed by 3 bases and J by 4 bases, leaving 19 bases between them. The CDR3 here is CASSFALQGMSGNTIYF. DNA for the CDR3: TGTGCCAGCAGCTTTGCCCTTCAGGGGATGTCGGGAAACACCATATATTTT.

The rearrangement uses TRBV4-1 and TRBJ2-7, with a weak D call TRBD1 (5 bases). Germline V gene data show CDR1 as MGHRA and CDR2 as YSYEKL. This CDR3 is built from 15 residues. V shed 2 bases and J shed 1 base, with 12 bases lying between them. In DNA, the CDR3 is TGCGCCAGCAGCCAAACCAGGGCCCTTTCCTACGAGCAGTACTTC. Translation gives CASSQTRALSYEQYF.

The V and J genes are TRBV2 and TRBJ2-1; 15 bases align to TRBD2. Trimming at V came to 5 bases and at J to 7 bases, leaving 3 bases not matched to a gene. CDR1 SNHLY and CDR2 FYNNEI come from the germline V gene. This CDR3 is built from 15 residues. The CDR3 nucleotides read TGTGCCAGCAGTTGGACTAGCGGGGGGGCGAATGAGCAGTTCTTC. Protein sequence: CASSWTSGGANEQFF.